The sequence of this T cell receptor beta chain was determined in a study of cytotoxic CD8 clonotypes in ibrutinib-treated CLL. Profiled with immunoSEQ multiplex PCR; TCRdb holds only in-frame clones, not every one. The table has 150,000 or so clones, about 80% seen once. This clonotype was sampled from a human donor with chronic lymphocytic leukemia. Sequencing used PBMCs, obtained after 12 months of ibrutinib treatment.

The DNA of the CDR3 is TGTGCCAGCAGCGCGGGACAGTACAATGAGCAGTTCTTC. Its protein is CASSAGQYNEQFF. This rearrangement joins TRBV7-9 to TRBJ2-1; weak D call: TRBD1 (7 bases). Deletions cut 5 bases from V and 4 bases from J, with 9 bases between. The germline gives CDR1 SEHNR, CDR2 FQNEAQ (reference sequence). The CDR3 consists of 13 residues.